Below, one T cell receptor (beta chain) is given with its context. Profiling relied on immunoSEQ multiplex PCR, and the TCRdb table lists in-frame clones only, not all of them. The sample has roughly 150,000 clones; around four fifths are singletons. The CDR3 length is 14 residues. Germline V gives CDR1 MNHEY, CDR2 SVGAGI. The V segment lost 7 bases and the J segment 3 bases; nucleotides outside the gene matches: 8. This entry is derived from a study of blood T cell repertoires in COVID-19. Sequenced: PBMCs or T cells enriched from blood (not recorded which). The chain is built from TRBV6-5 and TRBJ2-7; 8 bases are shared with TRBD1. This sequence was found in a man between 65 and 85 years old who had been exposed to COVID-19. Here the CDR3 reads CASTKQGANYEQYF. The DNA of the CDR3 is TGTGCCAGCACCAAGCAGGGGGCAAACTACGAGCAGTACTTC.